This T cell receptor (beta chain) stems from a study of technical replicates of blood from several donors. Sequencing used immunoSEQ multiplex PCR; TCRdb keeps in-frame clones, though not all of them. The sample has approximately 77,000 clones; 90% to 95% are singletons. With 5 bases removed from V and 4 bases from J, the gap between germline ends came to 23 bases. This CDR3 is built from 18 residues. This receptor was identified in a human donor in good health. This chain connects TRBV23-1 to TRBJ2-2; D might be TRBD1 (6 bases). TRBV23-1 is recorded as an ORF, its role being uncertain. The specimen was T cells isolated from PBMCs. This chain's CDR3 is CASSADRIKVKSTGELFF. The CDR3 nucleotides read TGCGCCAGCAGTGCTGACAGGATCAAGGTAAAGAGCACCGGGGAGCTGTTTTTT.